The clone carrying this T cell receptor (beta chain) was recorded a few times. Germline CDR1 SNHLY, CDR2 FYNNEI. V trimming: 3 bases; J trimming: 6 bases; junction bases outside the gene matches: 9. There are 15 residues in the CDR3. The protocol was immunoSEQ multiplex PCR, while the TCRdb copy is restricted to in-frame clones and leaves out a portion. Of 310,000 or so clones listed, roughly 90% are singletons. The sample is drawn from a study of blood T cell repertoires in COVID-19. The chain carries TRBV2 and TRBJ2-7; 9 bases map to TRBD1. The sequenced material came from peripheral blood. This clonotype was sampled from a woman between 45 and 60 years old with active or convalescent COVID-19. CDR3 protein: CASSETGGISAEQYF. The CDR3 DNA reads TGTGCCAGCAGTGAGACAGGGGGAATCAGCGCCGAGCAGTACTTC.